This T cell receptor beta chain was sequenced during a study of cytomegalovirus exposure and HLA in healthy donors. Study-wide background: Samples from HLA-typed donors yielded about 85 million unique TCRs in an early data release. Membership in the Caucasian-associated ancestry cluster was found for about four fifths of around 380 genotyped donors. General observations from the study: A later analysis showed HLA-associated TCR beta chains outstripping equally common others in clonal expansion.

For this clone: Its matching antigen is unknown.

This CDR3 spans 14 amino acids. Germline CDR1 and CDR2: SEHNR and FQNEAQ (reference sequence). The V end was cut by 3 bases, the J end by 0 bases, with 9 bases between. PCR employed 60 Vbeta and 13 Jbeta primers. Per the study methods: Unique TCR beta chains numbered about 79 million in a later analysis, with roughly 11 million shared. Profiled with immunoSEQ multiplex PCR; TCRdb holds only in-frame clones, not every one. V, J and clone size derive from that table, while D and trimming were established from the DNA sequence. The profile shows fewer than 250,000 clones, over 65% of them singletons. This receptor was identified in a young man in good health and CMV-seronegative. This chain links TRBV7-9 with TRBJ2-7; the D gene is possibly TRBD2 (6 bases). Material for sequencing was PBMCs. Here the CDR3 DNA reads TGTGCCAGCAGCTTCGGCGGGAACTCCTACGAGCAGTACTTC. This encodes CASSFGGNSYEQYF. Looking up the rest from reference TRBV7-9 and TRBJ2-7 gives the full variable domain: DTGVSQNPRHKITKRGQNVTFRCDPISEHNRLYWYRQTLGQGPEFLTYFQNEAQLEKSRLLSDRFSAERPKGSFSTLEIQRTEQGDSAMYLCASSFGGNSYEQYFGPGTRLTVT.